This is a list of T cell receptor beta chains from one sample in a study of CD8+ T cells in alopecia areata. Generated by immunoSEQ multiplex PCR, the TCRdb table keeps only in-frame clones and is missing some. The repertoire holds fewer than 100,000 clones, with 50% to 75% as singletons. Material: CD8+ T cells sorted from blood, obtained at week 4, from a patient treated with tofacitinib. These receptors all come from a human donor with alopecia areata. CDR3s include the opening cysteine and the closing phenylalanine or tryptophan. A D gene is named only where the DNA matches it firmly. Clone size, where shown, is once, few, many, or a class for clones that have expanded.

12,TRBV29-1,.,TRBJ2-1,.,TGCAGCGTTGAAGGTAACTACAATGAGCAGTTCTTC,CSVEGNYNEQFF
15,TRBV5-1,TRBD1,TRBJ1-1,.,TGCGCCAGCAGACCCACAGGGGGGCTTAACACTGAAGCTTTCTTT,CASRPTGGLNTEAFF
14,TRBV23-1,.,TRBJ1-1,once,TGCGCCAGCAGTCAATCGAAGAGGAACACTGAAGCTTTCTTT,CASSQSKRNTEAFF
16,TRBV23-1,.,TRBJ2-1,.,TGCGCCAGCAGTCAAGCCCGACATCCCACAGGTGCTGAGCAGTTCTTC,CASSQARHPTGAEQFF
15,TRBV7-9,.,TRBJ1-1,.,TGTGCCAGCAGCTTAGAGAGACAGGCGAACACTGAAGCTTTCTTT,CASSLERQANTEAFF
12,TRBV9,.,TRBJ1-6,few,TGTGCCAGCAGCGACCCCGCGGAGCCCCTCCACTTT,CASSDPAEPLHF
16,TRBV28,TRBD1,TRBJ1-5,.,TGTGCCAGCAGTTGGGTAGGACAGGGGGTCCAGCAGCCCCAGCATTTT,CASSWVGQGVQQPQHF
17,TRBV7-9,.,TRBJ1-6,.,TGTGCCAGCAGCCCGTACGGGGAGAGCTCCTATAATTCACCCCTCCACTTT,CASSPYGESSYNSPLHF
14,TRBV27,.,TRBJ2-7,.,TGTGCCAGCAGTATATCCGGGACAATCTACGAGCAGTACTTC,CASSISGTIYEQYF
16,TRBV7-9,TRBD1,TRBJ2-1,few,TGTGCCAGCAGCGCAACTTGGGGACAGAAACGCAATGAGCAGTTCTTC,CASSATWGQKRNEQFF
13,TRBV19,TRBD1,TRBJ1-1,.,TGTGCCAGTAGGGACAGGGGGTACGATGAAGCTTTCTTT,CASRDRGYDEAFF
16,TRBV5-6,TRBD2,TRBJ2-7,.,TGTGCCAGCAGCCCTCGGCTAGCGGGAGGGTCCTACGAGCAGTACTTC,CASSPRLAGGSYEQYF
14,TRBV7-9,TRBD2,TRBJ2-7,.,TGTGCCAGCAGCTCCGGACTAGTCTTGGACGAGCAGTACTTC,CASSSGLVLDEQYF
17,TRBV30,TRBD2,TRBJ2-2,once,TGTGCCTGGAGTGTTTCTCTAGCGGGATGGAACACCGGGGAGCTGTTTTTT,CAWSVSLAGWNTGELFF
15,TRBV27,.,TRBJ1-5,few,TGTGCCAGCAGCAGAATCGCAGGGAGTGGGCAGCCCCAGCATTTT,CASSRIAGSGQPQHF
17,TRBV29-1,TRBD2,TRBJ2-2,.,TGCAGCGTTCGGAGACTAGCGGGAGGTTCCGACACCGGGGAGCTGTTTTTT,CSVRRLAGGSDTGELFF
14,TRBV7-9,TRBD1,TRBJ1-5,.,TGTGCCAGCAGCCGACAGGGGGCCGGGCAGCCCCAGCATTTT,CASSRQGAGQPQHF
18,TRBV5-1,TRBD2,TRBJ2-3,.,TGCGCCAGCAGCTTGAGACTAGCGGGGGCCCCTAGCACAGATACGCAGTATTTT,CASSLRLAGAPSTDTQYF
14,TRBV30,.,TRBJ1-5,.,TGTGCCTGGAGTGAGGGACTGGGCAATCAGCCCCAGCATTTT,CAWSEGLGNQPQHF
14,TRBV9,.,TRBJ2-2,once,TGTGCCAGCAGCGTATTCCATTACCCCGGGGAGCTGTTTTTT,CASSVFHYPGELFF
15,TRBV7-2,.,TRBJ2-7,.,TGTGCCAGCAGCTTGACTTCCGACAGGTCCTACGAGCAGTACTTC,CASSLTSDRSYEQYF
16,TRBV7-6,.,TRBJ2-3,few,TGTGCCAGCAGCCCCAGGCTAGCCGTGAGTTCAGATACGCAGTATTTT,CASSPRLAVSSDTQYF
13,TRBV29-1,.,TRBJ1-3,few,TGCAGCGTAAAATCGAGCTCTGGAAACACCATATATTTT,CSVKSSSGNTIYF
13,TRBV2,.,TRBJ1-1,.,TGTGCCAGCAGTGAACAGGGGAACACTGAAGCTTTCTTT,CASSEQGNTEAFF
15,TRBV7-9,TRBD1,TRBJ2-7,.,TGTGCCAGCAGCTCCCCTCGTGGACAGGGGTACGAGCAGTACTTC,CASSSPRGQGYEQYF
16,TRBV9,TRBD2,TRBJ2-7,.,TGTGCCAGCAGCGAAAGGGCAGGTAGCGGGAGAGATGAGCAGTACTTC,CASSERAGSGRDEQYF
16,TRBV25-1,TRBD2,TRBJ2-7,.,TGTGCCAGCAGGCCCTCTGGGGGAGGGGTCTACTACGAGCAGTACTTC,CASRPSGGGVYYEQYF
13,TRBV9,.,TRBJ1-5,.,TGTGCCAGCAGCCCCTCGGGGGCCCAGCCCCAGCATTTT,CASSPSGAQPQHF
14,TRBV7-6,.,TRBJ2-7,.,TGTGCCAGCAGCTCCCCCGGCGGCAGTTACGAGCAGTACTTC,CASSSPGGSYEQYF
15,TRBV4-1,.,TRBJ2-3,once,TGCGCCAGCAGCCAAGGGAGCGGGAGCACAGATACGCAGTATTTT,CASSQGSGSTDTQYF
17,TRBV7-9,.,TRBJ2-1,.,TGTGCCAGCAGCTTAGAGATCGGACCGGGGGCTGGTAACCGGCAGTTCTTC,CASSLEIGPGAGNRQFF
18,TRBV4-3,TRBD2,TRBJ2-5,medium-sized,TGCGCCAGCAGCCAAGATATGGGGACTAGCGGGGCCCAAGAGACCCAGTACTTC,CASSQDMGTSGAQETQYF
17,TRBV29-1,TRBD2,TRBJ2-1,.,TGCAGCGTTGAAGATCCCCACGACGGGGGGGACTACAATGAGCAGTTCTTC,CSVEDPHDGGDYNEQFF
15,TRBV15,.,TRBJ1-3,.,TGTGCCACCAGCAGAGATGCGTCAGCTGGAAACACCATATATTTT,CATSRDASAGNTIYF
13,TRBV6-6,.,TRBJ2-7,few,TGTGCCAGCAAGGCGCGGGGCCGGGACGAGCAGTACTTC,CASKARGRDEQYF
13,TRBV29-1,.,TRBJ1-2,.,TGCAGCGCGTTACCGCGAGCTAACTATGGCTACACCTTC,CSALPRANYGYTF
12,TRBV29-1,.,TRBJ2-7,few,TGCAGCGGGTTAACACAATTCTACGAGCAGTACTTC,CSGLTQFYEQYF
14,TRBV10-3,TRBD2,TRBJ2-1,.,TGTGCCATCAGTCCCGGGACTAGCCCTAATGAGCAGTTCTTC,CAISPGTSPNEQFF